In its sample, the clone carrying this TCR beta chain was seen a few times. Antigen: not known. This record belongs to a study of blood T cells in healthy people across ages. Study-level findings and limits: The fall in TCR beta diversity per million T cells was roughly linear with age.

The V end was cut by 5 bases, the J end by 8 bases, with 12 bases between. The CDR3 covers 12 residues. A second PCR, run for roughly 6 to 11 cycles, used a sample-barcoded 5' primer plus a J-beta primer mix. One entry per CDR3 protein results from TCRdb running MiXCR on the 5' RACE reads. Among 590,000 or so distinct CDR3 sequences listed, approximately 30% were seen once. The material sequenced was blood. The J gene is TRBJ1-2, the V gene TRBV12-3 or TRBV12-4, with D unresolved. The TCR comes from a woman of 80 years or more in good health. CDR3 residues: CASSPSQIGYTF. Written as DNA, the CDR3 is TGTGCCAGCAGTCCCAGCCAGATCGGCTACACCTTC.